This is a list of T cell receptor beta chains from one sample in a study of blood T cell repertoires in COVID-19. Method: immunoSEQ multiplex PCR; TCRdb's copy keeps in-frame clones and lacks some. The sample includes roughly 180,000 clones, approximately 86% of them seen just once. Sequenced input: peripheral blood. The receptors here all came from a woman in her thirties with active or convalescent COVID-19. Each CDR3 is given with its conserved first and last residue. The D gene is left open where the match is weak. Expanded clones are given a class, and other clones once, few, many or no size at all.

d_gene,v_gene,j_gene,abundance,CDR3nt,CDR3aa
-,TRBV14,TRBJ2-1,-,TGTGCCAGCAGCCAAGGTCGACAGGTTTCCTACAATGAGCAGTTCTTC,CASSQGRQVSYNEQFF
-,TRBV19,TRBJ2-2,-,TGTGCCAGTAGTAATGACAGAATCTCCGCTCAGTTTTTT,CASSNDRISAQFF
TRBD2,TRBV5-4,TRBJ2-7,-,TGTGCCAGCAGCTTGGTCCGTCTAGCGGGAGAGAAAGACGAGCAGTACTTC,CASSLVRLAGEKDEQYF
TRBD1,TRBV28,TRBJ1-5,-,TGTGCCAGCAGTTTGCACAGGGGAGGTAGCAATCAGCCCCAGCATTTT,CASSLHRGGSNQPQHF
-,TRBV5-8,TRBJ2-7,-,TGTGCCAGCAGCCCCGGCTACGAGCAGTACTTC,CASSPGYEQYF
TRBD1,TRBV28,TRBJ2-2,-,TGTGCCAGCAGGTCTAGACAGGGGTCGAACACCGGGGAGCTGTTTTTT,CASRSRQGSNTGELFF
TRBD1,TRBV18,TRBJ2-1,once,TGTGCCAGCTCCGGGCCGTACAGGGGACCCTACAATGAGCAGTTCTTC,CASSGPYRGPYNEQFF
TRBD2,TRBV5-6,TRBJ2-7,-,TGTGCCAGCAGCGCCCTCGGGGGGGCAGGGAGGAACGAGCAGTACTTC,CASSALGGAGRNEQYF
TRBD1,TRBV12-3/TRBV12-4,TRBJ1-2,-,TGTGCCAGCGGTTCCCAGGGGGCGGGAGGCTACACCTTC,CASGSQGAGGYTF
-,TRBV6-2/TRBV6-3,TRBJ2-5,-,TGTGCCAGCAGTTCCGGGAGTGCCCAAGAGACCCAGTACTTC,CASSSGSAQETQYF
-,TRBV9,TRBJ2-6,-,TGTGCCAGCAGCGTAGACGGGAATTCTGGGGCCAACGTCCTGACTTTC,CASSVDGNSGANVLTF
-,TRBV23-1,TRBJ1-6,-,TGCGCCAGCAAGTATCGGACAGACTCCTATAATTCACCCCTCCACTTT,CASKYRTDSYNSPLHF
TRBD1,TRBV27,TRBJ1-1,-,TGTGCCAGCAGTTTATCTGGGACAGGTGCAGAAGCTTTCTTT,CASSLSGTGAEAFF
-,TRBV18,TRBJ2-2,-,TGTGCCAGCTCACCCGGGACACCCAACACCGGGGAGCTGTTTTTT,CASSPGTPNTGELFF
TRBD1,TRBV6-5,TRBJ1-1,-,TGTGCCAGCAGTCGGGACAGCTATCCCCCTGAAGCTTTCTTT,CASSRDSYPPEAFF
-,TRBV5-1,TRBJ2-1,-,TGCGCCAGCAGCTTGGCGGCAGGGTCCCCGAATGAGCAGTTCTTC,CASSLAAGSPNEQFF
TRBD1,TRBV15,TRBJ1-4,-,TGTGCCACCAGCAGGCCGGGACAGGGGTATGAAAAACTGTTTTTT,CATSRPGQGYEKLFF
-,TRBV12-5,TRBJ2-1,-,TGTGCTAGTGGTTTGTGGGGCCATGAGCAGTTCTTC,CASGLWGHEQFF
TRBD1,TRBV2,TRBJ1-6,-,TGTGCCAGCAGCCGACAGGGGGCGAGAAATTCACCCCTCCACTTT,CASSRQGARNSPLHF
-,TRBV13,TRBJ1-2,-,TGTGCCAGCAGCTTAGAGCCCTTACAGTCGATGGGCGGCTACACCTTC,CASSLEPLQSMGGYTF
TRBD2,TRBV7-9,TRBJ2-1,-,TGTGCCAGCAGCTTAAGCGGGAGTATAGGCAATGAGCAGTTCTTC,CASSLSGSIGNEQFF
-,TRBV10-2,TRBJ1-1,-,TGCGCCACCGGCCCGGGGAGGAAAACTGAAGCTTTCTTT,CATGPGRKTEAFF
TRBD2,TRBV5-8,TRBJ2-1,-,TGTGCCAGCAGCTTGGTTCGGACTAGCGGGAGCGCGTACAATGAGCAGTTCTTC,CASSLVRTSGSAYNEQFF
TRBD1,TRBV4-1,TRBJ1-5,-,TGCGCCAGCAGCCAGGGGCTAGGGGGCCCTTTTAATCAGCCCCAGCATTTT,CASSQGLGGPFNQPQHF
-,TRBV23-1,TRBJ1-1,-,TGCGCCAGCCCCCGGGAGGCTGAAGCTTTCTTT,CASPREAEAFF
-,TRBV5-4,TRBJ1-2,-,TGTGCCAGCAGCTTTGGGGGGGGTAATGGCTACACCTTC,CASSFGGGNGYTF
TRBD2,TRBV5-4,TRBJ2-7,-,TGTGCCAGCAGCCCGAAGTTAGCGGGAGGGAACGAGCAGTACTTC,CASSPKLAGGNEQYF
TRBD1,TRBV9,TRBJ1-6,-,TGTGCCAGCAGCTTGGGACAGGAGAATTCACCCCTCCACTTT,CASSLGQENSPLHF
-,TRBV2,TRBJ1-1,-,TGTGCCAGTAGAACAGTGAACACTGAAGCTTTCTTT,CASRTVNTEAFF
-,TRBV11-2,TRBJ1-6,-,TGTGCCAGCAGCTTAGAGTTGGCTCTCAGGGAAAGGAATTCACCCCTCCACTTT,CASSLELALRERNSPLHF
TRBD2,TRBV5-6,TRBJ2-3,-,TGTGCCAGCAGCTGGGGTAGCGGGAGCACAGATACGCAGTATTTT,CASSWGSGSTDTQYF
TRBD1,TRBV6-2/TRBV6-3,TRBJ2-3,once,TGTGCCAGCAGTTACTCCGGGACAGGATTCACAGATACGCAGTATTTT,CASSYSGTGFTDTQYF
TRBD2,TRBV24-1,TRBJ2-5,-,TGTGCCACCCAGGGAGGGTTCCAAGAGACCCAGTACTTC,CATQGGFQETQYF
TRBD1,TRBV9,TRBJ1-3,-,TGTGCCAGCAGCCCAACAGGGGTCGGAAACACCATATATTTT,CASSPTGVGNTIYF
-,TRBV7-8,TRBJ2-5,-,TGTGCCAGCAGCTTAGGTGCGGGGACGATGGGAGAGACCCAGTACTTC,CASSLGAGTMGETQYF
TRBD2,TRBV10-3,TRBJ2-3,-,TGTGCCATCAGTGCACAGACTAGCGGGATCTCAGATACGCAGTATTTT,CAISAQTSGISDTQYF
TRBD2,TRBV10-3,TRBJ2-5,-,TGTGCCATCAGTGAAAGCAGGGAAGCGGGGGAGACCCAGTACTTC,CAISESREAGETQYF
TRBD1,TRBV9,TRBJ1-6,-,TGTGCCAGCAGCGTAGGGGGGACAGGGGGATCACCCCTCCACTTT,CASSVGGTGGSPLHF
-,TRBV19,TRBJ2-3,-,TGTGCCAGTAGCACCAACAGGGTCCCCCGGGATACGCAGTATTTT,CASSTNRVPRDTQYF
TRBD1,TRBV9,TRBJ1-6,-,TGTGCCAGCAGCGACACAGGGGCGGATTCACCCCTCCACTTT,CASSDTGADSPLHF
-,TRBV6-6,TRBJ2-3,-,TGTGCCACAACATGGACAGATACGCAGTATTTT,CATTWTDTQYF
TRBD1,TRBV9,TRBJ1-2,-,TGTGCCAGCAGCGTCGGGACAGGCAAAGACTATGGCTACACCTTC,CASSVGTGKDYGYTF
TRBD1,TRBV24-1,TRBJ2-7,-,TGTGCCACCAGTGATTCCCGGACAGGGGGCTACGAGCAGTACTTC,CATSDSRTGGYEQYF
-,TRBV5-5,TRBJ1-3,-,TGTGCCAGCAGCCTGGTCCAGGGGACTGGAAACACCATATATTTT,CASSLVQGTGNTIYF
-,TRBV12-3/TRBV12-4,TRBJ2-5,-,TGTGCCAGCAGTGTCCGGTACCAAGAGACCCAGTACTTC,CASSVRYQETQYF
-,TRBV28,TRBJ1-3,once,TGTGCCAGCAGTTTACGGGTCAGATTATCTGGAAACACCATATATTTT,CASSLRVRLSGNTIYF
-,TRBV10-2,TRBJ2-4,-,TGCGCCAGCAGTGATCGGGGGATGGGCTCTTTCGGCAAAAACATTCAGTACTTC,CASSDRGMGSFGKNIQYF
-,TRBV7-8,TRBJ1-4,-,TGTGCCAGCAGCTTAAGTGGAGGATCTATACTTTTT,CASSLSGGSILF
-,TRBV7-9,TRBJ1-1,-,TGTGCCAGCAGCTTAGCGGGCGCTAACACTGAAGCTTTCTTT,CASSLAGANTEAFF
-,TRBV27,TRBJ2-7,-,TGTGCCAGCAGCCTTACAGGTGGGGTTACCTACGAGCAGTACTTC,CASSLTGGVTYEQYF
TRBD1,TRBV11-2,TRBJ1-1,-,TGTGCCAGCAGCTCCACCGGGACAGGGAACACTGAAGCTTTCTTT,CASSSTGTGNTEAFF